This TCR beta chain was observed in a study of T cell responses to AZD1222 COVID-19 vaccine. Study conclusions and caveats: AZD1222 recipients seropositive at baseline numbered only six or seven.

A remark on this clone: Its antigen is unidentified.

The protocol was immunoSEQ multiplex PCR, while the TCRdb copy is restricted to in-frame clones and leaves out a portion. The sample lists approximately 220,000 clones; 85% to 95% were seen once. The germline V gene has CDR1 LGHNA and CDR2 YSLEER. After removal of 3 bases from V and 7 bases from J, the junction contained 4 bases not matched to a gene. The CDR3 length is 14 residues. The clonotype originates from an adult in good health. The chain joins TRBV4-3 to TRBJ1-3; 9 positions agree with TRBD1. The input for sequencing was peripheral blood, taken on day 0 of MenACWY control vaccination. CDR3 sequence reads: CASSQDRGTNTIYF. The DNA of the CDR3 is TGCGCCAGCAGCCAGGACAGGGGCACGAACACCATATATTTT.